The T cell receptor beta chain under discussion was sequenced for a study of neoadjuvant anti-PD-1 for oral cavity cancer. Study-wide results and caveats: With three patients per group, TCR findings need larger cohorts.

Six replicates per PBMC sample, mostly from roughly 0.45 ug of genomic DNA. Here immunoSEQ multiplex PCR was the method, and the copy in TCRdb shows in-frame clones only, minus some. Here the sample spans 63,000 or so clones, 86% being singletons. This sample's time point: after neoadjuvant nivolumab, at surgical resection. The sample holds one count of this clone. Its antigen is not identified. The sequenced sample was PBMCs, obtained after nivolumab (anti-PD-1) treatment. The receptor was derived from a person aged 35-79 years with oral cavity squamous cell carcinoma.

In DNA form, the CDR3 reads TGTGCCAGCAGCGATGGGGGGACATCGCACGGTGCCGAGCAGTACTTC. The encoded protein is CASSDGGTSHGAEQYF. The chain recombines TRBV7-8 with TRBJ2-7; D may match TRBD1 or TRBD2 (6 bases each). The CDR3 is made up of 16 amino acids. From germline, CDR1 is SGHVS and CDR2 FQNEAQ. Trimming took off 5 bases at V and 6 bases at J, with 23 bases between the two ends.